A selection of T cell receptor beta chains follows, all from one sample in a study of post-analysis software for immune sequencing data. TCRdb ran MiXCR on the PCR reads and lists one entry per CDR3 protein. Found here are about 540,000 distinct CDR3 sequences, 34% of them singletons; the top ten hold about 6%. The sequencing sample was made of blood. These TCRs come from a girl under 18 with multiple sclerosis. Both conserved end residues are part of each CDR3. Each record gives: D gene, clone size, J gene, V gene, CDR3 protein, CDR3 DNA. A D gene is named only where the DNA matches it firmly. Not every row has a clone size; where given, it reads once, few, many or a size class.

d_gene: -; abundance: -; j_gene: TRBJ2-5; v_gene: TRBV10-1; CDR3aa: CASGPTDRETQYF; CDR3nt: TGCGCCAGCGGGCCGACAGATCGAGAGACCCAGTACTTC
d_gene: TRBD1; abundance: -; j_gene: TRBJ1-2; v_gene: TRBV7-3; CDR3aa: CASSFGTGDNYGYTF; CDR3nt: TGTGCCAGCAGCTTCGGGACAGGGGATAACTATGGCTACACCTTC
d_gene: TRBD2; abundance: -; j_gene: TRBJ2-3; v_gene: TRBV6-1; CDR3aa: CASRGLAGGRTTTDTQYF; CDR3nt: TGTGCCAGCAGGGGACTAGCGGGGGGGCGAACGACTACAGATACGCAGTATTTT
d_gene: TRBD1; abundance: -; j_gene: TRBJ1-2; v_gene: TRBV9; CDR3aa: CASSEGQGPNYGYTF; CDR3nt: TGTGCCAGCAGCGAGGGACAGGGACCTAACTATGGCTACACCTTC
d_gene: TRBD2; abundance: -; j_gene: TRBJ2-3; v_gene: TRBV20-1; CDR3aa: CSVDFPGLHPPDTQYF; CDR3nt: TGCAGTGTCGATTTTCCGGGACTACACCCTCCAGATACGCAGTATTTT
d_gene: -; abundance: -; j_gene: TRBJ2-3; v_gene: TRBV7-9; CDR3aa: CASSRGHSDTQYF; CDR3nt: TGTGCCAGCAGCCGGGGCCACTCAGATACGCAGTATTTT
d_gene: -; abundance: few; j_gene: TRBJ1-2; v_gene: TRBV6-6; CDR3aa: CASSVHPNYGYTF; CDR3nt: TGTGCCAGCAGTGTTCATCCGAACTATGGCTACACCTTC
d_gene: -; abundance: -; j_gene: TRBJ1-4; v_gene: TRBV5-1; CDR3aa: CASSVGRVANEKLFF; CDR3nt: TGCGCCAGCAGCGTGGGTCGTGTGGCTAATGAAAAACTGTTTTTT
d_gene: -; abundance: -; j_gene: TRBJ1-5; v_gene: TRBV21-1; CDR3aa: CASSKGDLHQPQHF; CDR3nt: TGTGCCAGCAGCAAAGGGGACCTTCATCAGCCCCAGCATTTT
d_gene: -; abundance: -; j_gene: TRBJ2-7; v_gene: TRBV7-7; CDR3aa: CASSLNLASYEQYF; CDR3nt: TGTGCTAGCAGCTTAAATCTTGCCTCCTACGAGCAGTACTTC
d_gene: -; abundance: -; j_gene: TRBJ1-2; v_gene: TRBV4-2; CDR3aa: CASSPSSLLYGYTF; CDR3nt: TGTGCCAGCAGCCCTTCGAGCCTCCTTTATGGCTACACCTTC
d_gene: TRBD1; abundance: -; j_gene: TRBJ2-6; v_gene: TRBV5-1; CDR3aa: CASRPGQGASGANVLTF; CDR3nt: TGCGCCAGCAGACCGGGACAGGGGGCTTCTGGGGCCAACGTCCTGACTTTC
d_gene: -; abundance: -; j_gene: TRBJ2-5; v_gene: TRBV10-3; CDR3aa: CAISETGGETQYF; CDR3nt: TGTGCCATCAGTGAGACAGGCGGGGAGACCCAGTACTTC
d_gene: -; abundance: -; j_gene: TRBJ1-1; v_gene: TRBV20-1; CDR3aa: CSARDVHDGLNTEAFF; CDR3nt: TGCAGTGCTAGAGATGTGCACGACGGATTGAACACTGAAGCTTTCTTT
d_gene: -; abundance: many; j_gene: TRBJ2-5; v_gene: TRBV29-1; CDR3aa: CSSGAVETQYF; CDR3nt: TGCAGCTCGGGGGCTGTCGAGACCCAGTACTTC
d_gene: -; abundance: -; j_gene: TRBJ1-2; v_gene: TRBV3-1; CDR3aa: CASSRPGPNYGYTF; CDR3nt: TGTGCCAGCAGCAGACCGGGCCCCAACTATGGCTACACCTTC
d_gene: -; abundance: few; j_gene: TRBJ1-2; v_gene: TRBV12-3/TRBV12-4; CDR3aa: CASSFTNGYTF; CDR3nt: TGTGCCAGCAGTTTCACAAATGGCTACACCTTC
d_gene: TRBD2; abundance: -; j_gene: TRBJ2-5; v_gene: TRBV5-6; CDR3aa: CASSLVATSGEETQYF; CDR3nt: TGTGCCAGCAGCTTGGTCGCGACTAGCGGTGAGGAGACCCAGTACTTC
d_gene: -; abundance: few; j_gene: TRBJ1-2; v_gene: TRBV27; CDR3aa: CASSSPGGGGGYTF; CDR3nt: TGTGCCAGCAGCAGTCCAGGCGGTGGGGGTGGCTACACCTTC
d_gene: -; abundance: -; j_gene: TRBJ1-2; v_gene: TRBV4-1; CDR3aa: CASSQEMDRNYGYTF; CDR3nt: TGCGCCAGCAGCCAAGAGATGGACCGTAACTATGGCTACACCTTC
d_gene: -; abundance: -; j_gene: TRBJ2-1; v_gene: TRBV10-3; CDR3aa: CAISESYTSRNEQFF; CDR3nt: TGTGCCATCAGTGAGTCGTATACTAGTCGGAATGAGCAGTTCTTC
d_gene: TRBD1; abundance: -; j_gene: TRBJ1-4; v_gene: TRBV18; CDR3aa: CASSPRAQGINEKLFF; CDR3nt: TGTGCCAGCTCACCCCGGGCACAGGGGATTAATGAAAAACTGTTTTTT
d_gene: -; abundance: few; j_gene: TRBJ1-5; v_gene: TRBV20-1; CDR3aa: CSARDRSKNQPQHF; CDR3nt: TGCAGTGCTAGAGATCGAAGCAAAAATCAGCCCCAGCATTTT
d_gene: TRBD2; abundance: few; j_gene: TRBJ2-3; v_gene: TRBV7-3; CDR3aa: CASSPVTSGSTDTQYF; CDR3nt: TGTGCCAGCAGCCCCGTCACTAGCGGGAGCACAGATACGCAGTATTTT
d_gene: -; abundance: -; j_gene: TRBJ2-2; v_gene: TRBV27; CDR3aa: CASSLGRPGELFF; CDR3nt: TGTGCCAGCAGTTTGGGACGCCCCGGGGAGCTGTTTTTT
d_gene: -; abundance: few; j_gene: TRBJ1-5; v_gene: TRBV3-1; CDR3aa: CASSQDLPWDKSQPQHF; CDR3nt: TGTGCCAGCAGCCAAGATCTTCCGTGGGACAAAAGTCAGCCCCAGCATTTT
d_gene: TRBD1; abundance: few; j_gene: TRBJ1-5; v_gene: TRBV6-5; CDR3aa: CASSTGTGGINQPQHF; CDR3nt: TGTGCCAGCAGTACCGGGACAGGGGGAATCAATCAGCCCCAGCATTTT
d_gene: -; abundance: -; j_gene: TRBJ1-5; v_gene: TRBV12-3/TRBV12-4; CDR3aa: CASSSDYSNQPQHF; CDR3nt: TGTGCCAGCAGTTCCGATTATAGCAATCAGCCCCAGCATTTT
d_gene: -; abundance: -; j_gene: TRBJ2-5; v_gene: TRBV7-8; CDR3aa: CASSLGRQKGRETQYF; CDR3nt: TGTGCCAGCAGCCTCGGACGCCAAAAGGGTCGAGAGACCCAGTACTTC
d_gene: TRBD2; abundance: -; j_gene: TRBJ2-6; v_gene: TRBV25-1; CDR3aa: CASSDWLAGEPGANVLTF; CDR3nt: TGTGCCAGCAGTGACTGGCTAGCGGGGGAACCTGGGGCCAACGTCCTGACTTTC
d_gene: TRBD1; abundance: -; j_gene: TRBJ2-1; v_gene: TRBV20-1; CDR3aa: CSGGQQLFNEQFF; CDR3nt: TGCAGTGGGGGACAGCAGCTATTCAATGAGCAGTTCTTC
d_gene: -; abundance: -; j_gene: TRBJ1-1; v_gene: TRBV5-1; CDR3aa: CASSLVGGRTEAFF; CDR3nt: TGTGCCAGCAGCTTAGTTGGAGGGAGAACTGAAGCTTTCTTT
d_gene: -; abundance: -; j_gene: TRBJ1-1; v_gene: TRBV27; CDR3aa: CASRGGATEAFF; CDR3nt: TGTGCCAGCAGGGGGGGGGCGACTGAAGCTTTCTTT
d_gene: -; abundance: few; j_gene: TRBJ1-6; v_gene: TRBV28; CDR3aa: CASWPGPYNSPLHF; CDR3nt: TGTGCCAGCTGGCCGGGACCGTATAATTCACCCCTCCACTTT
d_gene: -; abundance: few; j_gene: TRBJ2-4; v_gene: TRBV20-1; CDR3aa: CSAVDRGARNIQYF; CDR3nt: TGCAGTGCTGTTGATCGGGGCGCACGGAACATTCAGTACTTC
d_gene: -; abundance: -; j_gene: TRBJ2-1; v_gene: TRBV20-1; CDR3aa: CSARGHRSYNEQFF; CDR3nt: TGCAGTGCTAGAGGGCACCGCTCCTACAATGAGCAGTTCTTC
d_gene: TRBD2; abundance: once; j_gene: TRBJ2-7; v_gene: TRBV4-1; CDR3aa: CASSLVPGLAGGGPNEQYF; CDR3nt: TGCGCCAGCAGCCTCGTTCCGGGACTAGCGGGGGGGGGCCCCAACGAGCAGTACTTC
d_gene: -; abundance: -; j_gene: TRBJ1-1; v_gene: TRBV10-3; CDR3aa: CAISDRDNMNTEAFF; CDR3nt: TGTGCCATCAGTGACAGAGACAACATGAACACTGAAGCTTTCTTT
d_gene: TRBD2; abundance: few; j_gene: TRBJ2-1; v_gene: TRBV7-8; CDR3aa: CASSASGGHYNEQFF; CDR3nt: TGTGCCAGCAGCGCCAGCGGGGGGCACTACAATGAGCAGTTCTTC
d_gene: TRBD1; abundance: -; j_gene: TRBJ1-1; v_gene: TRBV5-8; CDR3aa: CASFTLGQADTEAFF; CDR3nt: TGTGCCAGCTTTACCTTAGGACAGGCGGACACTGAAGCTTTCTTT
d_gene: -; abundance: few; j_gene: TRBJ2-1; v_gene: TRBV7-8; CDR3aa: CASSLEVRLGNEQFF; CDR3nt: TGTGCCAGCAGCTTAGAAGTCAGATTAGGCAATGAGCAGTTCTTC
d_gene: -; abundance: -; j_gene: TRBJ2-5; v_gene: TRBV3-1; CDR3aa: CASSRNVGPMGEQYF; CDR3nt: TGTGCCAGCAGCCGAAACGTGGGGCCGATGGGGGAGCAGTACTTC
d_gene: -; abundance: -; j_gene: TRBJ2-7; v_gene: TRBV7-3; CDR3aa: CASSLRFGGGEQYF; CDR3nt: TGTGCCAGCAGCTTAAGGTTCGGAGGAGGCGAGCAGTACTTC
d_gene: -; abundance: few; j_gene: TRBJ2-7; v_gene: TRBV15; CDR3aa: CATSLQTGVYEQYF; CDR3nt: TGTGCCACCAGCCTACAGACAGGTGTCTACGAGCAGTACTTC
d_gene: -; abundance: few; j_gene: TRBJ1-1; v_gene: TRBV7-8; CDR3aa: CASSLVGVAEAFF; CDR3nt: TGTGCCAGCAGCTTAGTTGGGGTCGCTGAAGCTTTCTTT
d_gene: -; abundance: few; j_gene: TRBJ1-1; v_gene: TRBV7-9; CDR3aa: CASSTDRNLMNTEAFF; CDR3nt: TGTGCCAGCAGCACCGACAGGAACCTAATGAACACTGAAGCTTTCTTT
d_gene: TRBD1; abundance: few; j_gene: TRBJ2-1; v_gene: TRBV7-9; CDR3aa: CASSAPGQVWNEQFF; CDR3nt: TGTGCCAGCAGCGCCCCGGGACAGGTTTGGAATGAGCAGTTCTTC
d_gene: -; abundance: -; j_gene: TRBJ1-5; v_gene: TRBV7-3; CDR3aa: CASSNTSGGGSGQPQHF; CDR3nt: TGTGCCAGCAGCAATACATCCGGGGGAGGAAGTGGTCAGCCCCAGCATTTT
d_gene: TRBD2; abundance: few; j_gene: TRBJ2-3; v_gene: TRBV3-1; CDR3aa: CASSQGGLAGETHHTQYF; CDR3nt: TGTGCCAGCAGCCAAGGTGGGCTAGCGGGGGAAACTCACCATACGCAGTATTTT
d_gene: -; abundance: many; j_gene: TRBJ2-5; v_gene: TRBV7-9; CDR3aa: CASSPGVQETQYF; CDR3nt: TGTGCCAGCAGCCCCGGGGTTCAAGAGACCCAGTACTTC
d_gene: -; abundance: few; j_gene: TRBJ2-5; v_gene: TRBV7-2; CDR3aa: CASSLDQGQETQYF; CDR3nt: TGTGCCAGCAGCTTAGATCAGGGCCAAGAGACCCAGTACTTC